The entry below describes one T cell receptor beta chain. No antigen is known for it. Only in-frame clones appear in the TCRdb table, and some are missing; sequencing was by immunoSEQ multiplex PCR. The table includes under 200,000 clones, 88% detected once. The record originates from a study of T cell responses to AZD1222 COVID-19 vaccine. Germline V lookup: CDR1 GTSNPN, CDR2 SVGIG (reference sequence). V shed 2 bases and J shed 4 bases, with 6 bases lying between them. There are 11 residues in the CDR3. Investigators merged groups given second doses at roughly 4 or roughly 12 weeks. Study-wide results and caveats: Females outnumbered males among donors, who were mostly white British; clonal diversity was possibly underestimated. Regions left unmutated in variants are reportedly the target of nearly half of spike-specific TCRs. Distributed over spike, vaccine-associated CD4 TCRs predominated at 160-218 and 743-854.

Sample: peripheral blood, taken 28 days after the second AZD1222 dose. The origin of this receptor is an adult who received the AZD1222 COVID-19 vaccine. This chain connects TRBV30 to TRBJ2-7; D is unclear. The DNA for the CDR3 is TGTGCCTGGAGTTCGGGTTACGAGCAGTACTTC. It translates to CAWSSGYEQYF.